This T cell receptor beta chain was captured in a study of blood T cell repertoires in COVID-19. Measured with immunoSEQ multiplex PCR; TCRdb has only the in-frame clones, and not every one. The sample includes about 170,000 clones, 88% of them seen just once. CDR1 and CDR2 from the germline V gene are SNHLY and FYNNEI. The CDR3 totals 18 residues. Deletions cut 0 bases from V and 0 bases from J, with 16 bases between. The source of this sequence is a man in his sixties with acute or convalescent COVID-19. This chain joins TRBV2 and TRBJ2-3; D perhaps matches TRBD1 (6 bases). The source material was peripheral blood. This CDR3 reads CASSEALSRDTSTDTQYF. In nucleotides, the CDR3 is TGTGCCAGCAGTGAAGCGCTATCCCGGGACACAAGCACAGATACGCAGTATTTT.